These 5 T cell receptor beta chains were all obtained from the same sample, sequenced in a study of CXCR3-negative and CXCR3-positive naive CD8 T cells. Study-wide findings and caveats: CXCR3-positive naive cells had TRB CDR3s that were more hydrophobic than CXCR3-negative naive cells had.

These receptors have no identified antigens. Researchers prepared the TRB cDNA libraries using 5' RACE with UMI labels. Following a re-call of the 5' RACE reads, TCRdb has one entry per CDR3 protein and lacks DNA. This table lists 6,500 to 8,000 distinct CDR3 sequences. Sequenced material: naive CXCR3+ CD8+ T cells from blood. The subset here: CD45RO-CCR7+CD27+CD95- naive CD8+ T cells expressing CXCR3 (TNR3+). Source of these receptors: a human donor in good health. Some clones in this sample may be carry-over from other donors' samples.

The CDR3 protein is CSVTRGYEQYF. The chain couples TRBV29-1 to TRBJ2-7; the TCRdb call, TRBD1, lacks DNA for checking. This CDR3 contains 11 residues. Germline CDR1 SQVTM, CDR2 ANQGSEA.

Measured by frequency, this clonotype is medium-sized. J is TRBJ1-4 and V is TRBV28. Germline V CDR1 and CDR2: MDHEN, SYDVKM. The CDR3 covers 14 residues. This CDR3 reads CASSLIDTNEKLFF.

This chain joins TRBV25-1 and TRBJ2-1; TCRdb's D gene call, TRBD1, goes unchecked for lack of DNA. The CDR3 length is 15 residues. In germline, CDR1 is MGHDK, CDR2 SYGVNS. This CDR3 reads CASSEPGVFYNEQFF. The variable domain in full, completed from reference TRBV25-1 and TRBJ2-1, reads EADIYQTPRYLVIGTGKKITLECSQTMGHDKMYWYQQDPGMELHLIHYSYGVNSTEKGDLSSESTVSRIRTEHFPLTLESARPSHTSQYLCASSEPGVFYNEQFFGPGTRLTVL.

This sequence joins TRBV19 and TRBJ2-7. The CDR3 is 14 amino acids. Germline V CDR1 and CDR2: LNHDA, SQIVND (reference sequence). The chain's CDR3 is CASSIRTRPYEQYF.

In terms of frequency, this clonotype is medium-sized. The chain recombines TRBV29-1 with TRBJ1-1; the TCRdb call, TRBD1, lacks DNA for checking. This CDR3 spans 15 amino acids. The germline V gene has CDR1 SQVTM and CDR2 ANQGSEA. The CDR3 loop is CSVEDQGAMNTEAFF.